The 12 T cell receptor beta chains reported below all come from one sample, sequenced in a study of blood T cell repertoires in COVID-19. TCRdb's copy holds only in-frame clones and misses some; the assay was immunoSEQ multiplex PCR. This sample carries 350,000 to 550,000 clones, more than 80% of them seen once, and the ten largest clones take more than 0.95%. Sequencing input: PBMCs or T cells enriched from blood (not recorded which). These receptors originate from a man aged 30-40 years who had recovered from COVID-19.

The chain links TRBV28 to TRBJ2-6; D is undetermined. With 5 bases removed from V and 4 bases from J, the gap between germline ends came to 12 bases. The CDR3 sequence is 15 residues long. Germline assignment: CDR1 MDHEN and CDR2 SYDVKM. The CDR3 spells CASSLPVKGANVLTF. DNA for the CDR3: TGTGCCAGCAGTCTACCGGTGAAAGGGGCCAACGTCCTGACTTTC.

The chain employs TRBV5-6 and TRBJ1-2, with TRBD1 as a possible D gene (6 bases). Trimming stripped 4 bases from V and 2 bases from J, with 15 bases between. Germline loops: CDR1 SGHDT, CDR2 YYEEEE. The CDR3 is made up of 15 amino acids. CDR3: CASSLERGGNYGYTF. The CDR3 DNA follows: TGTGCCAGCAGCCTGGAAAGGGGGGGAAACTATGGCTACACCTTC.

The V call is TRBV3-1 (or the pseudogene TRBV3-2), the J call TRBJ2-7; 7 bases map to TRBD1. Looked up from germline, CDR1 is LGHDT and CDR2 is YNNKEL (reference sequence). V was pared by 1 base and J by 3 bases, with 6 bases of the junction left unmatched. CDR3 length equals 15 residues. CDR3 coding DNA: TGTGCCAGCAGCCAAGGGTGGACAGGATACTACGAGCAGTACTTC. It yields the protein CASSQGWTGYYEQYF.

The chain combines TRBV6-5 with TRBJ2-7; 8 nucleotides align to TRBD2. CDR1 and CDR2 from the germline V gene are MNHEY and SVGAGI. This CDR3 is built from 14 residues. The ends lost 4 bases at V and 4 bases at J; junction bases unmatched: 6. CDR3 sequence reads: CASSFGGGSYEQYF. CDR3 sequence (DNA): TGTGCCAGCAGTTTCGGGGGGGGGTCATACGAGCAGTACTTC.

This rearrangement joins TRBV11-2 to TRBJ2-1; 13 bases match TRBD2. Germline loops: CDR1 SGHAT, CDR2 FQNNGV. J lost 4 bases, V lost 5 bases, and 2 bases had no gene match. The CDR3 has 15 residues. The CDR3 loop reads CASSRTSGSYNEQFF. The CDR3 nucleotides are TGTGCCAGCAGCCGGACTAGCGGGAGTTACAATGAGCAGTTCTTC.

This clone was found once. This chain joins TRBV6-5 and TRBJ2-7; TRBD2 is a possible D gene (5 bases). The germline CDR1 and CDR2 sequences are MNHEY and SVGAGI. V shed 5 bases and J shed 7 bases, with 18 bases lying between them. The CDR3 totals 14 residues. The CDR3 protein is CASSSRTGLGEQYF. CDR3 nucleotide sequence: TGTGCCAGCAGTAGCCGGACGGGATTGGGGGAGCAGTACTTC.

V is TRBV5-1 and J is TRBJ2-1; weak D call: TRBD2 (6 bases). The CDR3 extends over 15 amino acids. Trimming took off 3 bases at V and 8 bases at J, with 18 bases between the two ends. Germline CDR1 SGHRS, CDR2 YFSETQ. In DNA, the CDR3 is TGCGCCAGCAGCTCGGGACTTCCTCCACCCTATGAGCAGTTCTTC. Amino acid sequence: CASSSGLPPPYEQFF.

The chain couples TRBV28 to TRBJ2-7, with 11 bases matching TRBD2. V lost 7 bases, J lost 5 bases, and 7 bases stayed unmatched. CDR3 length equals 14 residues. The germline gives CDR1 MDHEN, CDR2 SYDVKM. CDR3 sequence: CASKNPLAGDEQYF. The DNA for the CDR3 is TGTGCCAGCAAAAATCCACTAGCGGGAGACGAGCAGTACTTC.

The chain links TRBV15 to TRBJ1-6; 9 nucleotides agree with TRBD1. Unmatched junction bases numbered 10, after V lost 0 bases and J lost 4 bases. Germline V gives CDR1 LNHNV, CDR2 YYDKDF (reference sequence). The CDR3 spans 19 residues. CDR3 loop: CATSRELLGTGRYNSPLHF. The DNA for the CDR3 is TGTGCCACCAGCAGAGAGTTACTTGGGACAGGGCGTTATAATTCACCCCTCCACTTT. The complete variable domain, with remaining parts taken from reference TRBV15 and TRBJ1-6, reads DAMVIQNPRYQVTQFGKPVTLSCSQTLNHNVMYWYQQKSSQAPKLLFHYYDKDFNNEADTPDNFQSRRPNTSFCFLDIRSPGLGDTAMYLCATSRELLGTGRYNSPLHFGNGTRLTVT.

This chain joins TRBV15 and TRBJ2-7; perhaps TRBD2 as D (6 bases). This CDR3 region has 15 residues. V gave up 1 base and J gave up 3 bases, with 13 bases separating them. Per germline, CDR1 LNHNV and CDR2 YYDKDF (reference sequence). The CDR3: CATSRASGLRYEQYF. The DNA for the CDR3 is TGTGCCACCAGCAGAGCCTCGGGACTGCGCTACGAGCAGTACTTC.

The rearrangement links TRBV5-6 to TRBJ1-4; 7 positions agree with TRBD1. This CDR3 has 14 residues. Trimming cost V 4 bases and J 6 bases; bases outside gene matches: 6. Germline V CDR1 and CDR2: SGHDT, YYEEEE. CDR3 sequence reads: CASSDGTAHEKLFF. The CDR3 region has the DNA TGTGCCAGCAGCGACGGGACAGCCCATGAAAAACTGTTTTTT.

The V and J genes are TRBV19 and TRBJ2-3, with D unclear. V shed 5 bases and J shed 3 bases, with 9 bases lying between them. The CDR3 is 13 residues long. Germline V gene lookup returns CDR1 LNHDA and CDR2 SQIVND (reference sequence). CDR3 amino acids: CASSPLETDTQYF. The CDR3 bases are TGTGCCAGTAGTCCATTAGAAACAGATACGCAGTATTTT.